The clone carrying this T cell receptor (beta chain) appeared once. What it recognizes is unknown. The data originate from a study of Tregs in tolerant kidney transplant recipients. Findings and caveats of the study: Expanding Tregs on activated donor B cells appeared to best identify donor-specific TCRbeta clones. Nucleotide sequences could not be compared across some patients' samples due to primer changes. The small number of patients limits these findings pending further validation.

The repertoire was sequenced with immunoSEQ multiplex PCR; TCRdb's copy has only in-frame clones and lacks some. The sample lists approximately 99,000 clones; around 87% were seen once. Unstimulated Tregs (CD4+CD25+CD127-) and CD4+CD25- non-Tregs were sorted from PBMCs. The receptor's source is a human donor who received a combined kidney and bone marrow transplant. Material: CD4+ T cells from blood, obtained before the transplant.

Written as DNA, the CDR3 is TGCAGCGCCTGGGACAGTTACAATGAGCAGTTCTTC. Translating gives CSAWDSYNEQFF. This sequence joins TRBV29-1 and TRBJ2-1; 7 nucleotides match TRBD1. CDR1 is SQVTM, CDR2 ANQGSEA, per germline. With V trimmed by 7 bases and J by 4 bases, 4 bases remained unmatched. This CDR3 is built from 12 residues.